A single sample is the source of the 12 T cell receptor beta chains below, sequenced in a study of blood T cells in healthy people across ages. A J-beta primer mix and a sample-barcoded 5' primer were used in a second PCR of about 7 to 12 cycles. Each CDR3 protein is one row after TCRdb ran MiXCR on the 5' RACE reads. The sample carries hundreds of thousands of distinct CDR3 sequences, nearly 60% recorded once. The sample was blood. The source of these receptors is a man aged 30-40 years in good health.

This clonotype was picked up a small number of times. V usage is TRBV20-1 and J usage is TRBJ1-5; D gene unclear. Looked up from germline, CDR1 is DFQATT and CDR2 is SNEGSKA (reference sequence). The germline V and J ends were trimmed by 3 bases and 5 bases, with 11 bases remaining between them. The CDR3 has 13 residues. Here the CDR3 reads CSASYSGDQPQHF. CDR3 DNA sequence: TGCAGTGCTAGTTATTCCGGTGATCAGCCCCAGCATTTT.

This clonotype has a handful of counts. The gene calls are TRBV2 and TRBJ1-2; D is ambiguous. Looked up from germline, CDR1 is SNHLY and CDR2 is FYNNEI. The V end lost 8 bases, the J end lost 0 bases, and 10 bases lay between the germline ends. The CDR3 has 13 amino acids. The CDR3 loop is CASVMQPNYGYTF. CDR3 coding DNA: TGTGCCAGCGTCATGCAACCTAACTATGGCTACACCTTC.

In its sample, this clonotype was seen a few times. The rearrangement links TRBV29-1 to TRBJ2-4, with a weak D call TRBD1 (5 bases). V was cut by 7 bases and J by 2 bases, with 12 bases left in between. This CDR3 contains 13 residues. Germline lookup yields CDR1 SQVTM and CDR2 ANQGSEA. The DNA of the CDR3 is TGCAGCGCTCAACAGGCCACCAAAAACATTCAGTACTTC. Encoded protein: CSAQQATKNIQYF.

CDR3 sequence (DNA): TGTGCCAGCAGCTTAGCACCCAGAAGCACAGATACGCAGTATTTT. The encoded protein is CASSLAPRSTDTQYF. The gene calls are TRBV7-2 and TRBJ2-3; unclear D gene. V dropped 0 bases and J dropped 0 bases, with 7 bases sitting between them. Germline assignment: CDR1 SGHTA and CDR2 FQGNSA. This CDR3 has 15 amino acids.

This clonotype was counted a single time. The V gene is TRBV7-9, the J gene TRBJ2-5; D perhaps matches TRBD1 (6 bases). The CDR3 contains 15 residues. Germline CDR1 SEHNR, CDR2 FQNEAQ (reference sequence). V was trimmed by 6 bases and J by 2 bases, leaving 16 bases between them. DNA of the CDR3: TGTGCCAGCAGAGCAGAACAGGGTAGGCAAGAGACCCAGTACTTC. Amino acid sequence: CASRAEQGRQETQYF.

The chain is built from TRBV5-1 and TRBJ1-1; D possibly corresponds to TRBD1 (5 bases). Germline CDR1 and CDR2: SGHRS and YFSETQ. The CDR3 extends over 15 amino acids. The V end was cut by 4 bases, the J end by 1 base, with 14 bases between. CDR3: CASSPYGGTNTEAFF. In DNA form, the CDR3 reads TGCGCCAGCAGCCCGTATGGGGGTACGAACACTGAAGCTTTCTTT. Full variable domain (outside the CDR3, taken from reference TRBV5-1 and TRBJ1-1): KAGVTQTPRYLIKTRGQQVTLSCSPISGHRSVSWYQQTPGQGLQFLFEYFSETQRNKGNFPGRFSGRQFSNSRSEMNVSTLELGDSALYLCASSPYGGTNTEAFFGQGTRLTVV.

This rearrangement joins TRBV11-2 to TRBJ2-7; the match to TRBD2 covers 8 bases. Germline V gene lookup returns CDR1 SGHAT and CDR2 FQNNGV. The J segment lost 1 base and the V segment lost 4 bases, leaving 9 bases of the junction unmatched. The CDR3 length is 16 residues. The CDR3 sequence: CASSSVSGSGSYEQYF. CDR3 DNA sequence: TGTGCCAGCAGCTCCGTGAGCGGGAGTGGGTCCTACGAGCAGTACTTC.

J is TRBJ2-1 and V is TRBV29-1, with D uncertain. The germline gives CDR1 SQVTM, CDR2 ANQGSEA. V gave up 4 bases and J gave up 5 bases, with 9 bases separating them. The CDR3 is 12 residues long. The CDR3 nucleotides are TGCAGCGTTGGCGGCAGAAACAATGAGCAGTTCTTC. Amino acids: CSVGGRNNEQFF.

The chain has TRBV7-2 and TRBJ2-3; 10 positions agree with TRBD1. The CDR3 contains 16 residues. Germline V lookup: CDR1 SGHTA, CDR2 FQGNSA. V was clipped by 1 base and J by 3 bases; unmatched bases: 4. The CDR3 reads CASSLGGTGVTDTQYF. CDR3 DNA sequence: TGTGCCAGCAGCTTAGGGGGGACAGGGGTGACAGATACGCAGTATTTT.

This chain links TRBV5-1 with TRBJ1-4; tentative D call: TRBD1 (6 bases). The CDR3 loop spans 18 amino acids. Trimming removed 4 bases at V and 5 bases at J, with 24 bases between. Germline assignment: CDR1 SGHRS and CDR2 YFSETQ. The CDR3 spells CASSPDSNRPGGNEKLFF. The DNA for the CDR3 is TGCGCCAGCAGCCCGGACAGCAATAGACCGGGGGGAAATGAAAAACTGTTTTTT. The complete variable domain, with remaining parts taken from reference TRBV5-1 and TRBJ1-4, reads KAGVTQTPRYLIKTRGQQVTLSCSPISGHRSVSWYQQTPGQGLQFLFEYFSETQRNKGNFPGRFSGRQFSNSRSEMNVSTLELGDSALYLCASSPDSNRPGGNEKLFFGSGTQLSVL.

The V and J genes are TRBV4-2 and TRBJ1-1; D is possibly TRBD1 (5 bases). Trimming shortened V by 5 bases and J by 8 bases, and 18 bases separated the two germline ends. This CDR3 contains 14 residues. Per germline, CDR1 LGHNA and CDR2 YNFKEQ. The CDR3 loop reads CASSLDHGQFEAFF. The CDR3 DNA is TGTGCCAGCAGCTTAGACCATGGACAATTCGAAGCTTTCTTT.

The V gene is TRBV3-1, the J gene TRBJ2-7; D remains ambiguous. Gene TRBJ2-4 matches the end of the DNA better, so the J call may be wrong. Looked up from germline, CDR1 is LGHDT and CDR2 is YNNKEL (reference sequence). The CDR3 is 15 residues long. In nucleotides, the CDR3 is TGTGCCAGCAGCCAAGGGCTGGTTGGGGAAAGCATTCAGTACTTC. Amino acids: CASSQGLVGESIQYF.